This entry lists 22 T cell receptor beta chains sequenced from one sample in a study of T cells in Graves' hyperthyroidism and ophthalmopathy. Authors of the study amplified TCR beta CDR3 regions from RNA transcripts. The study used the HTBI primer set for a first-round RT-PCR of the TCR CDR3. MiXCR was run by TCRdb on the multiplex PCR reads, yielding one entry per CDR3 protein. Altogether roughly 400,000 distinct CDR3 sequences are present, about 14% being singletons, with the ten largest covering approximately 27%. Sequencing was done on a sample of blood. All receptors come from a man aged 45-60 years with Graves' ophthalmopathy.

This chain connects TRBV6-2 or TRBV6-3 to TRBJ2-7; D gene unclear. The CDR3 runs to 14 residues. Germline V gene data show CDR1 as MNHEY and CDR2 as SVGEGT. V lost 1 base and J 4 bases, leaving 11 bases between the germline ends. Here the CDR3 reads CASSYLSAAYEQYF. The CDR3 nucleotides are TGTGCCAGCAGTTACTTGAGTGCCGCATACGAGCAGTACTTC.

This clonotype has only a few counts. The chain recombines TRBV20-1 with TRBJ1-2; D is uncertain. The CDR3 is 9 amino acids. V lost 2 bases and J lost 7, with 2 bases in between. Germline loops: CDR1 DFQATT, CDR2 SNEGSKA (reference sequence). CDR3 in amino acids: CSARPGYTF. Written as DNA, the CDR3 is TGCAGTGCTAGACCTGGCTACACCTTC.

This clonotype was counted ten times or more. Here the CDR3 reads CASSLSAGRRQTQYF. CDR3 DNA: TGCGCCAGCAGCTTGAGCGCGGGAAGGAGGCAGACCCAGTACTTC. The chain carries TRBV5-1 and TRBJ2-5; D is perhaps TRBD2 (6 bases). Trimming stripped 1 base from V and 6 bases from J, with 16 bases between. The germline V gene has CDR1 SGHRS and CDR2 YFSETQ. CDR3 size: 15 residues.

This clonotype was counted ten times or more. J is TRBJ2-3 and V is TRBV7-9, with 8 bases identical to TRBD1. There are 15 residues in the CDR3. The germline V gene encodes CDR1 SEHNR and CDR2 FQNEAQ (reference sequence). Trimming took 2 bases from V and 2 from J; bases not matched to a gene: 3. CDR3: CASSLRDRSTDTQYF. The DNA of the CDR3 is TGTGCCAGCAGCTTACGGGACAGGTCCACAGATACGCAGTATTTT.

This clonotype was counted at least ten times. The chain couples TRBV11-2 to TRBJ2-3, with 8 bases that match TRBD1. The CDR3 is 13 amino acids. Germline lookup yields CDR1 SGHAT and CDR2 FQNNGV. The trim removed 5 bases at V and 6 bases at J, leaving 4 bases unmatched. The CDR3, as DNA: TGTGCCAGCAGCCGCGGACAGGGTGATACGCAGTATTTT. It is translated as CASSRGQGDTQYF.

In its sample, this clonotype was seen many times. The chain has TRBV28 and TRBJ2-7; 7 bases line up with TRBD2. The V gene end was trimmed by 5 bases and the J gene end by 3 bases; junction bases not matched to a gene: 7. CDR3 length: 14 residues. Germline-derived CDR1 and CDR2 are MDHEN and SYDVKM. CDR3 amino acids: CASSRGEDSYEQYF. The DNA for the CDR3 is TGTGCCAGCAGTCGGGGGGAGGATAGCTACGAGCAGTACTTC.

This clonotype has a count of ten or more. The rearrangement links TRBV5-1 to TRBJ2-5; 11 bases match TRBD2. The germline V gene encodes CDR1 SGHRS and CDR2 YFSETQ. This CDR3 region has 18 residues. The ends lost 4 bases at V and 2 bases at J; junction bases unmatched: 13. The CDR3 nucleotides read TGCGCCAGCAGCCCTCTAGCGGGACTAGCGGAGGGGCAAGAGACCCAGTACTTC. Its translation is CASSPLAGLAEGQETQYF.

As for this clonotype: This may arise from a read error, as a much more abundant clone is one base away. CDR3 in amino acids: CATSVYDSSYEQYF. CDR3 DNA: TGTGCCACCAGCGTGTACGACAGTTCCTACGAGCAGTACTTC. V usage is TRBV15 and J usage is TRBJ2-7, with D tentatively TRBD1 (5 bases). Germline CDR1 is LNHNV and CDR2 is YYDKDF (reference sequence). The CDR3 extends over 14 amino acids. The V end lost 5 bases, the J end lost 1 base, and 12 bases lay between the germline ends.

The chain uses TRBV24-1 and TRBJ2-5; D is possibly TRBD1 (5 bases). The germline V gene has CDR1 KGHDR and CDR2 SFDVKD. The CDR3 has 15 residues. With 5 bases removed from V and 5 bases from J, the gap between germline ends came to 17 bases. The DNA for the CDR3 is TGTGCCACCAGTGCCGCTGGGGCAGGAGAGGAGACCCAGTACTTC. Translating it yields CATSAAGAGEETQYF.

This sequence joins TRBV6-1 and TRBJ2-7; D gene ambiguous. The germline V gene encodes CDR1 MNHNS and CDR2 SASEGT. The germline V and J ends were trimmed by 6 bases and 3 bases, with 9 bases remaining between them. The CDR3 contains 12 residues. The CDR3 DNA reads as TGTGCCAGCAGCCCCTTAGACTACGAGCAGTACTTC. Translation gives CASSPLDYEQYF.

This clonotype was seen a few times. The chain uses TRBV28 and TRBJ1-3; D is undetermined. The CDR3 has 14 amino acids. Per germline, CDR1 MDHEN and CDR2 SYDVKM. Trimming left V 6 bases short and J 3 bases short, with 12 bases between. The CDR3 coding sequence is TGTGCCAGCAGCCACTCCGAGTTTGGAAACACCATATATTTT. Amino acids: CASSHSEFGNTIYF.

CDR3 DNA: TGTGCCAGCAGTGAAGCGGGGACCCGCCGAGGGGAAGAGACCCAGTACTTC. Its protein product is CASSEAGTRRGEETQYF. J is TRBJ2-5 and V is TRBV2, with D possibly called TRBD1 or TRBD2 (5 bases each). Trimming pared 0 bases from V and 3 bases from J, leaving 17 bases between. The CDR3 consists of 17 residues. The germline V gene encodes CDR1 SNHLY and CDR2 FYNNEI.

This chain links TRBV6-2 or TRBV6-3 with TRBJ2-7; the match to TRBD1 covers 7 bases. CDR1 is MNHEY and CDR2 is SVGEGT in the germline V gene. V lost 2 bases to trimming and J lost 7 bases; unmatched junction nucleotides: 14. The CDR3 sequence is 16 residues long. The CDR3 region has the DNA TGTGCCAGCAGTTACCGACGAGGGGGCATAGCAGGGGAGCAGTACTTC. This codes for CASSYRRGGIAGEQYF.

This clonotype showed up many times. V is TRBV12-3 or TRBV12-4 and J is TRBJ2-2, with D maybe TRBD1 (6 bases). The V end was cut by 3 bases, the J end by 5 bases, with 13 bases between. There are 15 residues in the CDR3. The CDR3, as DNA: TGTGCCAGCAGTTTTAGGGCAGGGACAACCGGGGAGCTGTTTTTT. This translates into CASSFRAGTTGELFF.

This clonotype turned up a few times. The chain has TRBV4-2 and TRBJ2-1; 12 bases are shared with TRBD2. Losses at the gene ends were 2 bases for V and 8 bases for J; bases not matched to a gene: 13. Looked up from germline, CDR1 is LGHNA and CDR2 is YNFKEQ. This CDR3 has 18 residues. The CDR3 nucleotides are TGTGCCAGCAGCCAACCTCTAGCGGGAGGGCCGAGTTTCGATGAGCAGTTCTTC. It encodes CASSQPLAGGPSFDEQFF.

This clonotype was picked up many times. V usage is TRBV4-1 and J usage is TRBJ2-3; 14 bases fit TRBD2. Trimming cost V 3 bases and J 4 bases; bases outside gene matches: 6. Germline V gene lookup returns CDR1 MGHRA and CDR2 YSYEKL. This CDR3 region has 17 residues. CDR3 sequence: CASSQGTSGSAADTQYF. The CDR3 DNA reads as TGCGCCAGCAGCCAGGGGACTAGCGGGAGCGCGGCAGATACGCAGTATTTT.

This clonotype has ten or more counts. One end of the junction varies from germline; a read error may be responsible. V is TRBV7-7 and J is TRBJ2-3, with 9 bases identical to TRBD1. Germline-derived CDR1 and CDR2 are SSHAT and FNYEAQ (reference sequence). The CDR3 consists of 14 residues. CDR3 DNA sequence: TGTGCTAGCAGCTGGGACAGGGCCGCAGATACGCAGTATTTT. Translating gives CASSWDRAADTQYF.

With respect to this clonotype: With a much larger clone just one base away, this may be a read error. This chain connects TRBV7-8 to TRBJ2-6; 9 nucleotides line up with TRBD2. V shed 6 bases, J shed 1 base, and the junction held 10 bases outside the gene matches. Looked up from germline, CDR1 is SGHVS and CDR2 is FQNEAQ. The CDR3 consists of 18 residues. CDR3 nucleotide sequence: TGTGCCAGCAGGGCCGGACTAGCGAGAGCGTCTGGGGCCAACGTCCTGACTTTC. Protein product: CASRAGLARASGANVLTF.

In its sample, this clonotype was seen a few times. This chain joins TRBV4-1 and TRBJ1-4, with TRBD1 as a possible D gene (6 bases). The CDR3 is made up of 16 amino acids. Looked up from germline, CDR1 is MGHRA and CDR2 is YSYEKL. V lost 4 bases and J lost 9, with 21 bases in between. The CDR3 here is CASSLKPGQGVKKLFF. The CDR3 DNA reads TGCGCCAGCAGCCTCAAGCCGGGACAAGGCGTAAAAAAACTGTTTTTT.

CDR3 in amino acids: CASSPDGGNTGELFF. CDR3 DNA: TGCGCCAGCAGCCCCGACGGGGGGAACACCGGGGAGCTGTTTTTT. V and J are TRBV5-1 and TRBJ2-2; possibly TRBD2 for D (6 bases). The CDR3 has 15 residues. Germline V CDR1 and CDR2: SGHRS, YFSETQ. Between the trimmed V and J ends, which lost 4 bases and 1 base, there was a span of 11 bases.

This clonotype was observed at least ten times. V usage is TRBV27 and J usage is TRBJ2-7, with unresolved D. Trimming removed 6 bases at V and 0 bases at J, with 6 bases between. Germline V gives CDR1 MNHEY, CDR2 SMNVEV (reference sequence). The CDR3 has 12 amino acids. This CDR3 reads CASRTASYEQYF. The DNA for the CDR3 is TGTGCCAGCAGAACTGCCTCCTACGAGCAGTACTTC.

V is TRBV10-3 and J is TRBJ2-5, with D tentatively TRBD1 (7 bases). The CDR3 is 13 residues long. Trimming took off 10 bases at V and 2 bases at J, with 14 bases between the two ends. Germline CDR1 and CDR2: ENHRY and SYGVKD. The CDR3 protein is CATSSGGQETQYF. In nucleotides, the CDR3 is TGTGCCACCAGCTCAGGGGGGCAAGAGACCCAGTACTTC.